These 32 T cell receptor beta chains were sequenced from one sample in a study of T-cell reconstitution after alpha-beta-depleted transplantation in children. Molecular barcoding with unique molecular identifiers was used for the TCRbeta library. Each CDR3 protein gets one entry after TCRdb re-called the PCR reads with MiXCR. The sample contains hundreds of thousands of distinct CDR3 sequences, 15% to 20% of which appear only once. The sequenced sample was PBMCs, mostly from graft donor cells, obtained 360 days after TCRalphabeta/CD19-depleted stem cell transplant. These receptors originate from a male patient younger than 18 who had a stem cell transplant for acute lymphoblastic leukemia, so the T cells may come from the graft donor.

The J gene is TRBJ2-5, the V gene TRBV10-3, with 11 bases fitting TRBD2. Germline CDR1 and CDR2: ENHRY and SYGVKD. The CDR3 spans 17 residues. Unmatched junction bases numbered 11, after V lost 4 bases and J lost 4 bases. DNA for the CDR3: TGTGCCATCAGTGCGTACACTAGCGGGGGAGGCCCAGAGACCCAGTACTTC. Translated, it gives CAISAYTSGGGPETQYF.

V and J are TRBV5-5 and TRBJ2-2; a weak D match, TRBD2 (6 bases). This CDR3 contains 15 residues. Trimming shortened V by 5 bases and J by 0 bases, and 11 bases separated the two germline ends. Per germline, CDR1 SGHKS and CDR2 YYEKEE (reference sequence). The CDR3 region is CASSSGPSNTGELFF. CDR3 sequence (DNA): TGTGCCAGCAGTAGCGGCCCGTCGAACACCGGGGAGCTGTTTTTT.

The chain has TRBV18 and TRBJ2-1; the D is unclear. The CDR3 spans 13 residues. The germline V and J ends were trimmed by 2 bases and 6 bases, with 8 bases remaining between them. The germline gives CDR1 KGHSH, CDR2 LQKENI. The CDR3: CASSPEIANEQFF. CDR3 nucleotides: TGTGCCAGCTCACCAGAGATAGCCAATGAGCAGTTCTTC. The entire variable domain, with the rest obtained from reference TRBV18 and TRBJ2-1, is as follows: NAGVMQNPRHLVRRRGQEARLRCSPMKGHSHVYWYRQLPEEGLKFMVYLQKENIIDESGMPKERFSAEFPKEGPSILRIQQVVRGDSAAYFCASSPEIANEQFFGPGTRLTVL.

This clonotype was counted between two and nine times. This chain joins TRBV21-1 and TRBJ1-4; the table gives TRBD1 as D, unverified against the DNA. TRBV21-1 is a recognized pseudogene. The CDR3 totals 14 residues. CDR3 in amino acids: CATPSGEFGEKLFF. The CDR3 DNA reads TGTGCCACCCCCAGTGGGGAGTTCGGCGAAAAACTGTTTTTT.

In this sample, this clonotype turned up a few times. The V and J genes are TRBV7-8 and TRBJ2-7; D possibly corresponds to TRBD2 (5 bases). CDR3 length equals 15 residues. Germline V lookup: CDR1 SGHVS, CDR2 FQNEAQ. The V and J ends lost 7 bases and 3 bases respectively, with 19 bases between them. The CDR3 region is CASTRSLGGYYEQYF. CDR3 in DNA: TGTGCCAGCACCCGAAGTCTCGGAGGCTACTACGAGCAGTACTTC.

The chain joins TRBV5-1 to TRBJ2-1, with TRBD2 matching over 12 bases. This CDR3 is built from 17 residues. The germline V gene encodes CDR1 SGHRS and CDR2 YFSETQ. V shed 4 bases, J shed 3 bases, and the junction held 8 bases outside the gene matches. CDR3 nucleotides: TGCGCCAGCAGCCCTGGACTAGCGGGGACTGACTACAATGAGCAGTTCTTC. Amino acid sequence: CASSPGLAGTDYNEQFF.

The chain is built from TRBV12-3 or TRBV12-4 and TRBJ2-3; 8 bases agree with TRBD2. V trimming: 4 bases; J trimming: 4 bases; junction bases outside the gene matches: 7. CDR3 size: 15 residues. The CDR3 bases are TGTGCCAGCAGTTCCGGACTAGCTCAGGCAGATACGCAGTATTTT. This gives the protein CASSSGLAQADTQYF.

This rearrangement joins TRBV19 to TRBJ2-1; 8 bases line up with TRBD2. Germline V gives CDR1 LNHDA, CDR2 SQIVND (reference sequence). The CDR3 sequence is 15 residues long. V was clipped by 5 bases and J by 5 bases; unmatched bases: 8. CDR3 loop: CASSPDGGGNNEQFF. The CDR3 DNA sequence: TGTGCCAGTAGTCCAGATGGCGGGGGGAACAATGAGCAGTTCTTC. Complete variable domain (other parts from reference TRBV19 and TRBJ2-1): DGGITQSPKYLFRKEGQNVTLSCEQNLNHDAMYWYRQDPGQGLRLIYYSQIVNDFQKGDIAEGYSVSREKKESFPLTVTSAQKNPTAFYLCASSPDGGGNNEQFFGPGTRLTVL.

This clonotype occurred a few times. This rearrangement joins TRBV25-1 to TRBJ2-2; no reliable D call. The V end was cut by 4 bases, the J end by 3 bases, with 12 bases between. Germline lookup yields CDR1 MGHDK and CDR2 SYGVNS. The length of the CDR3 is 15 residues. CDR3 in DNA: TGTGCCAGCAGTGTAGGTACTGTATACACCGGGGAGCTGTTTTTT. It specifies CASSVGTVYTGELFF. Variable domain in full (rest from reference TRBV25-1 and TRBJ2-2): EADIYQTPRYLVIGTGKKITLECSQTMGHDKMYWYQQDPGMELHLIHYSYGVNSTEKGDLSSESTVSRIRTEHFPLTLESARPSHTSQYLCASSVGTVYTGELFFGEGSRLTVL.

The chain combines TRBV18 with TRBJ1-4; tentatively, D is TRBD1 (5 bases). The CDR3 has 15 amino acids. In germline, CDR1 is KGHSH, CDR2 LQKENI. The germline V and J ends were trimmed by 6 bases and 0 bases, with 11 bases remaining between them. CDR3 in amino acids: CASSQTAATNEKLFF. CDR3 nucleotide sequence: TGTGCCAGCTCCCAGACAGCCGCAACTAATGAAAAACTGTTTTTT.

This chain joins TRBV2 and TRBJ2-2; TRBD2 is a possible D gene (6 bases). V gave up 11 bases and J gave up 4 bases, with 14 bases separating them. Germline-derived CDR1 and CDR2 are SNHLY and FYNNEI. The CDR3 has 13 amino acids. The CDR3 nucleotides are TGTGCCGGAACCCGGGACTTCACCGGGGAGCTGTTTTTT. Residues: CAGTRDFTGELFF.

V is TRBV6-4 and J is TRBJ2-3, with 8 positions matching TRBD2. The germline gives CDR1 MRHNA, CDR2 SNTAGT. V trimming: 2 bases; J trimming: 5 bases; junction bases outside the gene matches: 9. This CDR3 is built from 16 residues. DNA for the CDR3: TGTGCCAGCAGTGACGAAACGGGAGGGCAAGGAGATACGCAGTATTTT. Its protein is CASSDETGGQGDTQYF.

This clonotype occurred a few times. The CDR3 nucleotides read TGTGCCAGCAGCCCCCCCTTAGGGGTTAATGAGCAGTTCTTC. It yields the protein CASSPPLGVNEQFF. The V and J genes are TRBV5-4 and TRBJ2-1; D is perhaps TRBD1 (5 bases). Trimming removed 4 bases at V and 7 bases at J, with 15 bases between. From germline, CDR1 is SGHNT and CDR2 YYREEE (reference sequence). The CDR3 spans 14 residues.

The chain carries TRBV24-1 and TRBJ2-3, with D uncertain. The ends were cut back, 5 bases at V and 6 bases at J, with 23 bases in the middle. CDR1 and CDR2 (germline): KGHDR, SFDVKD. The CDR3 length is 17 residues. For the CDR3, the DNA is TGTGCCACCAGTGGATCGTACGCCGGGCGACTTACGGATACGCAGTATTTT. Its translation is CATSGSYAGRLTDTQYF.

This clonotype was counted a few times. The chain has TRBV20-1 and TRBJ1-4, with no clear D. The CDR3 spans 14 residues. V was shortened by 4 bases and J by 4 bases, with 13 bases between the two germline ends. Germline V gives CDR1 DFQATT, CDR2 SNEGSKA (reference sequence). The CDR3 nucleotides are TGCAGTGCTAAAGGAGGGAGCGATAATGAAAAACTGTTTTTT. Translating it yields CSAKGGSDNEKLFF.

The V gene is TRBV12-3 or TRBV12-4, the J gene TRBJ2-3; the match to TRBD2 covers 7 bases. J gave up 6 bases and V 7 bases, and 10 bases lay outside the gene matches. This CDR3 comprises 14 residues. The CDR3 nucleotides read TGTGCCAGCAATCCCGCGGGAGCGGTGGATACGCAGTATTTT. It translates to CASNPAGAVDTQYF.

V is TRBV25-1 and J is TRBJ2-5; TRBD1 might be the D (5 bases). The germline gives CDR1 MGHDK, CDR2 SYGVNS. This CDR3 is 14 amino acids long. V was pared by 5 bases and J by 5 bases, with 15 bases between. The CDR3 nucleotides are TGTGCCAGCAGTAACTCTGGGGCAGGGGAGACCCAGTACTTC. Its protein product is CASSNSGAGETQYF.

The sample holds many counts of this clonotype. CDR3 DNA: TGCGCCAGCAGCCACCGGGACAGGGGAAGCTCCTACAATGAGCAGTTCTTC. Amino acid sequence: CASSHRDRGSSYNEQFF. V is TRBV5-1 and J is TRBJ2-1; 10 nucleotides agree with TRBD1. Trimming at V came to 4 bases and at J to 0 bases, leaving 7 bases not matched to a gene. The CDR3 contains 17 residues. The germline gives CDR1 SGHRS, CDR2 YFSETQ.

V and J are TRBV27 and TRBJ2-5; D remains unclear. Germline lookup yields CDR1 MNHEY and CDR2 SMNVEV (reference sequence). The CDR3 loop spans 13 amino acids. Between the trimmed V and J ends, which lost 5 bases and 2 bases, there was a span of 9 bases. CDR3 protein: CASSPRRQETQYF. The DNA of the CDR3 is TGTGCCAGCAGTCCGCGGCGGCAAGAGACCCAGTACTTC.

This clonotype came up a few times. The genes are TRBV20-1 and TRBJ2-3; D is perhaps TRBD2 (6 bases). Per germline, CDR1 DFQATT and CDR2 SNEGSKA (reference sequence). Trimming stripped 5 bases from V and 2 bases from J, with 14 bases between. The CDR3 consists of 14 residues. The CDR3 nucleotides read TGCAGTGCTTTACGCAGGAGGGCCACAGATACGCAGTATTTT. This sequence encodes CSALRRRATDTQYF.

There are a few counts of this clonotype. The chain uses TRBV9 and TRBJ2-5; TRBD1 might be the D (7 bases). Germline V lookup: CDR1 SGDLS, CDR2 YYNGEE. Trimming removed 1 base from V and 4 bases from J, with 11 bases in between. The length of the CDR3 is 14 residues. Here the CDR3 reads CASSVSQGGETQYF. CDR3 nucleotides: TGTGCCAGCAGCGTATCCCAGGGGGGAGAGACCCAGTACTTC. The full variable domain, its missing parts supplied by reference TRBV9 and TRBJ2-5, is DSGVTQTPKHLITATGQRVTLRCSPRSGDLSVYWYQQSLDQGLQFLIQYYNGEERAKGNILERFSAQQFPDLHSELNLSSLELGDSALYFCASSVSQGGETQYFGPGTRLLVL.

This clonotype has only a few counts. The chain recombines TRBV20-1 with TRBJ1-5, with D maybe TRBD1 (5 bases). Trimming left V 3 bases short and J 7 bases short, with 19 bases between. Looked up from germline, CDR1 is DFQATT and CDR2 is SNEGSKA (reference sequence). This CDR3 region has 15 residues. The CDR3 DNA sequence: TGCAGTGCTAGGAAGGTGGGGGGACGGAACCAGCCCCAGCATTTT. Protein: CSARKVGGRNQPQHF.

The sample holds a few counts of this clonotype. The chain is built from TRBV4-1 and TRBJ2-7; 8 bases line up with TRBD1. Per germline, CDR1 MGHRA and CDR2 YSYEKL. CDR3 size: 15 residues. V lost 1 base to trimming and J lost 10 bases; unmatched junction nucleotides: 12. The CDR3 DNA sequence: TGCGCCAGCAGCCAAGCAGGGACAGGCATCGGGGATCAGTACTTC. It specifies CASSQAGTGIGDQYF.

This clonotype came up a few times. The chain is built from TRBV29-1 and TRBJ2-7, with 9 nucleotides matching TRBD1. Germline CDR1 and CDR2: SQVTM and ANQGSEA. The CDR3 totals 12 residues. J was trimmed by 3 bases and V by 5 bases; bases with no gene match: 2. The CDR3 DNA follows: TGCAGCGTTTTGACAGGGGGCTACGAGCAGTACTTC. Translating it yields CSVLTGGYEQYF.

The V gene is TRBV5-1, the J gene TRBJ2-3; D gene uncertain. The V and J ends lost 0 bases and 4 bases respectively, with 15 bases between them. The CDR3 spans 16 residues. CDR1 SGHRS and CDR2 YFSETQ come from the germline V gene. The CDR3 sequence is CASSLALDPFADTQYF. CDR3 in DNA: TGCGCCAGCAGCTTGGCCTTGGATCCGTTTGCAGATACGCAGTATTTT.

The CDR3, as DNA: TGCGCCACAAAACCGGGACAGGGTACAGATACGCAGTATTTT. Its protein is CATKPGQGTDTQYF. The chain joins TRBV10-2 to TRBJ2-3; 9 bases map to TRBD1. Germline V gene sequence: CDR1 WSHSY, CDR2 SAAADI. The CDR3 runs to 14 residues. V was pared by 10 bases and J by 3 bases, with 8 bases of the junction left unmatched.

This clonotype has a handful of counts. The gene calls are TRBV4-1 and TRBJ2-7, with D tentatively TRBD2 (6 bases). This CDR3 contains 15 residues. V was pared by 1 base and J by 5 bases, with 15 bases between. The germline CDR1 and CDR2 sequences are MGHRA and YSYEKL. CDR3 nucleotides: TGCGCCAGCAGCCAAGTCGGCGGGAAAGTTGACGAGCAGTACTTC. Translation: CASSQVGGKVDEQYF.

The sample holds a few counts of this clonotype. The CDR3 sequence: CASSQDYGRGTGGLETQYF. The CDR3 bases are TGCGCCAGCAGCCAAGATTACGGTCGGGGGACAGGGGGCTTGGAGACCCAGTACTTC. This chain uses TRBV4-1 with TRBJ2-5; 12 bases are shared with TRBD1. The germline V gene has CDR1 MGHRA and CDR2 YSYEKL. V dropped 0 bases and J dropped 5; count of bases not matched to a gene: 13. The CDR3 runs to 19 residues.

This clonotype was counted a few times. The CDR3 region has the DNA TGTGCCAGCAGTTCGTCCTACGCCAATCAGCCCCAGCATTTT. Translating it yields CASSSSYANQPQHF. The chain has TRBV12-3 or TRBV12-4 and TRBJ1-5; D is ambiguous. V gave up 4 bases and J gave up 3 bases, with 10 bases separating them. The CDR3 is 14 amino acids.

This clonotype was seen a handful of times. V and J are TRBV20-1 and TRBJ1-4; D possibly corresponds to TRBD1 (5 bases). From germline, CDR1 is DFQATT and CDR2 SNEGSKA (reference sequence). V dropped 0 bases and J dropped 0 bases, with 11 bases sitting between them. CDR3 size: 16 residues. The CDR3 sequence is CSARDSGPATNEKLFF. The CDR3 DNA reads as TGCAGTGCTAGAGATTCGGGGCCAGCAACTAATGAAAAACTGTTTTTT.

In this sample, this clonotype turned up a few times. J is TRBJ2-1 and V is TRBV29-1; D ambiguous. CDR3 length: 14 amino acids. The V end was cut by 7 bases, the J end by 0 bases, with 13 bases between. The germline V gene encodes CDR1 SQVTM and CDR2 ANQGSEA. In nucleotides, the CDR3 is TGCAGCGATGGATCCTCCCTCTCCTACAATGAGCAGTTCTTC. Translation gives CSDGSSLSYNEQFF.

Only a few counts were recorded for this clonotype. The chain links TRBV28 to TRBJ1-1; D gene ambiguous. V shed 8 bases and J shed 2 bases, with 12 bases lying between them. Germline CDR1 reads MDHEN; CDR2 reads SYDVKM. This CDR3 spans 13 amino acids. The CDR3 DNA is TGTGCCAGCGGGCTGGGCGCCAACACTGAAGCTTTCTTT. This sequence encodes CASGLGANTEAFF.